The clone carrying this T cell receptor beta chain was observed a single time. Antigen unknown. Clones were read by immunoSEQ multiplex PCR, and TCRdb kept only the in-frame ones, dropping some. The data show 15,000 or so clones, roughly 80% seen once. Trimming took 0 bases from V and 7 from J, leaving 12 bases between them. Germline V gene lookup returns CDR1 KGHSH and CDR2 LQKENI. This CDR3 has 14 residues. This sample was included in a study of chemoradiotherapy in HPV16-positive cancers. Overall study context: Candidate HPV-specific T-cell clones and common TCR motifs came from functional assays in a couple of HPV16-positive patients. Study-wide points: Candidate HPV-specific clones and E7-related TCR motifs grew in tumor during treatment. For HPV16-positive patients, expanding HPV-responsive T cells associated with longer recurrence-free survival. Functional assays defining HPV-specific T cells used only a couple of HPV16-positive patients.

Collection of the sample occurred from a patient who underwent chemoradiotherapy. The origin of this receptor is a human donor with HPV-associated anogenital cancer. The V and J genes are TRBV18 and TRBJ1-2; D call uncertain. This CDR3 is CASSPPLFSVGYTF. In DNA form, the CDR3 reads TGTGCCAGCTCACCACCGTTATTTTCGGTTGGCTACACCTTC.